This TCR beta chain was captured in a study of CD8 T cells in Susac syndrome. Notes on this clonotype: Its antigen is unidentified.

Study results and caveats: The CD4+ T cell repertoires from Susac syndrome exhibited no clonal expansion.

The TEMRA cells underwent FACS enrichment, while the CD8+ and CD4+ T cells underwent negative isolation. V dropped 6 bases and J dropped 7; count of bases not matched to a gene: 5. Germline CDR1 reads MDHEN; CDR2 reads SYDVKM. This CDR3 has 13 residues. Random hexamers primed reverse transcription of about 0.5 to 1 ug RNA. TCRdb re-analysed the immunoSEQ multiplex PCR reads in MiXCR, keeping a single row per CDR3 protein. The data show approximately 210,000 distinct CDR3 sequences, about 94% seen once. The source of this sequence is a human donor with Susac syndrome. This chain joins TRBV28 and TRBJ1-4; 7 bases line up with TRBD1. Material: CD4+ T cells from PBMCs. CDR3 nucleotides: TGTGCCAGCAGGACAGGGTACATTGAAAAACTGTTTTTT. Protein: CASRTGYIEKLFF.